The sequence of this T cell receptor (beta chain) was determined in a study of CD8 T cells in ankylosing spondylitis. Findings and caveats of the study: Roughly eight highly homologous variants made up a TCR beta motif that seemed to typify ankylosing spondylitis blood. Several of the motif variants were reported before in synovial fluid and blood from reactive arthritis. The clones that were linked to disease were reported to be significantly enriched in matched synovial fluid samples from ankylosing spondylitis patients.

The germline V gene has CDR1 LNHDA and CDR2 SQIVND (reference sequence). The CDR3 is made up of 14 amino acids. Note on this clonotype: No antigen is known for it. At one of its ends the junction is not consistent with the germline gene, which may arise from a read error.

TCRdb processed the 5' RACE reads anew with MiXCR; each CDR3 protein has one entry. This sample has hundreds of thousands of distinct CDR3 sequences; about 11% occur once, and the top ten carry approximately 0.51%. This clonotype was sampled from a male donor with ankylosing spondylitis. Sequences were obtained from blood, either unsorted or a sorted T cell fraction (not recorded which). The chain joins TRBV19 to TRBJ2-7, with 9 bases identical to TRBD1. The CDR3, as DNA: TGTGCCAGTAGACGGACAGGGGTCTCCTTCGAGCAGTACTTC. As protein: CASRRTGVSFEQYF.